The clone carrying this T cell receptor (beta chain) has only a few counts. Antigen specificity is unknown. CDR3 length: 13 amino acids. Trimming removed 6 bases at V and 7 bases at J, with 16 bases between. Germline CDR1 SNHLY, CDR2 FYNNEI. This specimen belongs to a study of T-cell reconstitution after alpha-beta-depleted transplantation in children. Unique molecular identifiers featured in how the TCRbeta library was prepared. TCRdb re-called the PCR reads with MiXCR, one entry per CDR3 protein. The sample has 700,000 to 950,000 distinct CDR3 sequences; under 20% are singletons. Regarding the study as a whole: Recipient T cells and thymic progenitors that survived were the source of the high TCRbeta diversity seen at day 60 in some patients. T-cell counts and diversity at one year post-transplant came mainly from newly produced T cells. Where alpha-beta T cells came from about two months after transplant was reportedly several hundred expanded graft clones.

The receptor was isolated from a male patient younger than 18 who had a stem cell transplant for acute lymphoblastic leukemia, so the T cells may come from the graft donor. V usage is TRBV2 and J usage is TRBJ2-7; a weak D match, TRBD1 (6 bases). The sequencing here drew on PBMCs, mostly from graft donor cells, taken 360 days after TCRalphabeta/CD19-depleted stem cell transplant. CDR3 loop: CASREDRLGEQYF. The CDR3 nucleotides read TGTGCCAGCAGGGAGGACAGACTCGGGGAGCAGTACTTC.